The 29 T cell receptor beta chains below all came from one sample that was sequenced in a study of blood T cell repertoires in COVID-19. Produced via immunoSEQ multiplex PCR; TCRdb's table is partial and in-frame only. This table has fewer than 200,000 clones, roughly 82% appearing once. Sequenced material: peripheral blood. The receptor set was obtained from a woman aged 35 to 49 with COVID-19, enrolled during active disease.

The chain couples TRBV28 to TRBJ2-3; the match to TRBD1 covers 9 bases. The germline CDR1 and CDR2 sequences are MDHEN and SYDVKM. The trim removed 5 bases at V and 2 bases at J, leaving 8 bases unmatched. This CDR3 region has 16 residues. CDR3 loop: CASSPTGTGPTDTQYF. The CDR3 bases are TGTGCCAGCAGTCCAACCGGGACAGGGCCCACAGATACGCAGTATTTT.

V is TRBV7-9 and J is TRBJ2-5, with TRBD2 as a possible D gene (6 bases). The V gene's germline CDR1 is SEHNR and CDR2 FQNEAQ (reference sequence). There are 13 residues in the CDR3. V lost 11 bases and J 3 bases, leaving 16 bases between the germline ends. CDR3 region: CAAEIGGKETQYF. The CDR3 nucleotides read TGTGCCGCGGAAATAGGAGGGAAAGAGACCCAGTACTTC.

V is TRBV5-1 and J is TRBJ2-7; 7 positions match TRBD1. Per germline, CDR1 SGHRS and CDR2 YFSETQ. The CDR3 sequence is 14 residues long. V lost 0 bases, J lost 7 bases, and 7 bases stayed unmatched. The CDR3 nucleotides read TGCGCCAGCAGCTTGGCCGACAGGGCGCGAGAGCAGTACTTC. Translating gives CASSLADRAREQYF.

The CDR3 DNA follows: TGTGCCAGCAGCTCTCCGGGACAGGGGGTTGAGGCTTTCTTT. It specifies CASSSPGQGVEAFF. The rearrangement uses TRBV7-9 and TRBJ1-1; 11 nucleotides agree with TRBD1. This CDR3 contains 14 residues. The junction had 9 bases not matched to a gene; V was cut back by 4 bases and J by 11 bases. Germline CDR1 SEHNR, CDR2 FQNEAQ (reference sequence).

The CDR3 region has the DNA TGTGCCAGCAGCCCGAGTCCACAGATAAACTATGGCTACACCTTC. It yields the protein CASSPSPQINYGYTF. The chain has TRBV9 and TRBJ1-2; D gene unclear. The CDR3 contains 15 residues. Trimming shortened V by 4 bases and J by 2 bases, and 15 bases separated the two germline ends. Germline V gives CDR1 SGDLS, CDR2 YYNGEE.

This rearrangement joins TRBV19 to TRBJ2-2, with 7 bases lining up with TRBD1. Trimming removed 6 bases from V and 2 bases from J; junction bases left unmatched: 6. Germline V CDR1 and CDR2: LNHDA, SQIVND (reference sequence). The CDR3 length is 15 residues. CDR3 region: CASRMGQINTGELFF. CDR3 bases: TGTGCCAGTAGGATGGGACAGATAAACACCGGGGAGCTGTTTTTT.

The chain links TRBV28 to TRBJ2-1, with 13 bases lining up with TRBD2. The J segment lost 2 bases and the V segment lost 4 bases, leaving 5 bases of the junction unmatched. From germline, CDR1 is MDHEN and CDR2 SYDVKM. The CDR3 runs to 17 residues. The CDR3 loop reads CASSSRTSGSTYNEQFF. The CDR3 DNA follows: TGTGCCAGCAGTTCCAGGACTAGCGGGAGCACCTACAATGAGCAGTTCTTC.

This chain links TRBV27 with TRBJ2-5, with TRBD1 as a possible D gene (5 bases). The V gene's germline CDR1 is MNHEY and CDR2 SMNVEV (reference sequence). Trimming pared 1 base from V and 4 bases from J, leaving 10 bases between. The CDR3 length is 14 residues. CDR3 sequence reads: CASSLLQGAETQYF. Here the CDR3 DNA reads TGTGCCAGCAGTTTATTGCAGGGTGCAGAGACCCAGTACTTC.

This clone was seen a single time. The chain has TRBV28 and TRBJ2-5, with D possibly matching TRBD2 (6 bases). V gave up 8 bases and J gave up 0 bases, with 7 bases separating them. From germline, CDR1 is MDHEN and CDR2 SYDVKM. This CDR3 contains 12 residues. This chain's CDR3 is CASGGYQETQYF. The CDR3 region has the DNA TGTGCCAGCGGGGGGTACCAAGAGACCCAGTACTTC.

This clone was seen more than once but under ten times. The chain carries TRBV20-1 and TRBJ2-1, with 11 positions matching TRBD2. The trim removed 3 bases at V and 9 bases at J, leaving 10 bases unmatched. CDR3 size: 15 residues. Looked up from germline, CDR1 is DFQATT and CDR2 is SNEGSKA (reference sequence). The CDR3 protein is CSASLSSGRIGEQFF. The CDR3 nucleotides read TGCAGTGCTAGTTTGTCTAGCGGGAGGATCGGTGAGCAGTTCTTC.

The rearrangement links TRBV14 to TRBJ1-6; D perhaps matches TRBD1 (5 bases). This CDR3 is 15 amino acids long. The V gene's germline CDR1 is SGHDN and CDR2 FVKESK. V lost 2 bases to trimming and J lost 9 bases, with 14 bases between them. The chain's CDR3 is CASSQSAGYPSPLHF. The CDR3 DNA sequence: TGTGCCAGCAGCCAATCGGCAGGGTATCCTTCACCCCTCCACTTT.

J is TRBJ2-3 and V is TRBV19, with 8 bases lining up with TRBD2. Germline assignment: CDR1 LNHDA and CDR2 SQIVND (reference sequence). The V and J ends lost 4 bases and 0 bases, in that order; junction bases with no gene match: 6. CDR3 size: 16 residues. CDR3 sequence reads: CASSNKLAASTDTQYF. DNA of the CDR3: TGTGCCAGTAGTAACAAACTAGCGGCTAGCACAGATACGCAGTATTTT.

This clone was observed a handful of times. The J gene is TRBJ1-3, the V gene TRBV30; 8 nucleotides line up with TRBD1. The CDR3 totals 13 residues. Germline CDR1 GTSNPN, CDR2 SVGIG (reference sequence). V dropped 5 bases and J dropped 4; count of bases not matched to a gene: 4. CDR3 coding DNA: TGTGCCTGGGACAGGGGTATGGGAAACACCATATATTTT. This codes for CAWDRGMGNTIYF.

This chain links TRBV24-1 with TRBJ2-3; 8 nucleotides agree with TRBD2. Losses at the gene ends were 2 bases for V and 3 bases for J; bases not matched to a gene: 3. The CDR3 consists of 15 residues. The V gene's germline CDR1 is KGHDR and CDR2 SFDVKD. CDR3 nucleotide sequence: TGTGCCACCAGTGATTCGACTAGCGCAACAGATACGCAGTATTTT. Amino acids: CATSDSTSATDTQYF.

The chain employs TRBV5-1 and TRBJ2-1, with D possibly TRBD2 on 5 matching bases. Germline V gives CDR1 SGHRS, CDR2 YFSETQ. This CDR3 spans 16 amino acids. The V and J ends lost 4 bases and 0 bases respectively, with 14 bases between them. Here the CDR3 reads CASSLAPGSSYNEQFF. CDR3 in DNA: TGCGCCAGCAGCCTTGCCCCGGGATCCTCCTACAATGAGCAGTTCTTC.

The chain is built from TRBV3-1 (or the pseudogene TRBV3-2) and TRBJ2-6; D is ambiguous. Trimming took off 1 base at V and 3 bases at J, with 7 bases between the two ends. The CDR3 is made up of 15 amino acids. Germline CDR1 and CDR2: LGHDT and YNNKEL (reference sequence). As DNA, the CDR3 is TGTGCCAGCAGCCAAGCTCCCAGTGGGGCCAACGTCCTGACTTTC. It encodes CASSQAPSGANVLTF.

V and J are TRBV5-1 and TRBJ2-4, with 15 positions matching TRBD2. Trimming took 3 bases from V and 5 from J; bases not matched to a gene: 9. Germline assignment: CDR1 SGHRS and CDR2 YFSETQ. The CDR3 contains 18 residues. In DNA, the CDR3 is TGCGCCAGCAGCTCGGGGGGACTAGCGGGAGGAGGGCAAAACATTCAGTACTTC. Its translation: CASSSGGLAGGGQNIQYF.

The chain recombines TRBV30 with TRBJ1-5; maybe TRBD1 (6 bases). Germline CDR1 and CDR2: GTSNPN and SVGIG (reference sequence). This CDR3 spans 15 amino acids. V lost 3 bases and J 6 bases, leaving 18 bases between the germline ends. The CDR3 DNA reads TGTGCCTGGAGAATTAACGGGGGGCGGGGTCAGCCCCAGCATTTT. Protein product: CAWRINGGRGQPQHF.

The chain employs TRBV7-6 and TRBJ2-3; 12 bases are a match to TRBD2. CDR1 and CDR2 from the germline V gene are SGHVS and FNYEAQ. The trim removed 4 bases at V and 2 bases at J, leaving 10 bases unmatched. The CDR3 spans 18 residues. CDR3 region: CASSSTRASGRATDTQYF. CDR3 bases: TGTGCCAGCAGCTCAACCCGTGCTAGCGGGAGGGCCACAGATACGCAGTATTTT.

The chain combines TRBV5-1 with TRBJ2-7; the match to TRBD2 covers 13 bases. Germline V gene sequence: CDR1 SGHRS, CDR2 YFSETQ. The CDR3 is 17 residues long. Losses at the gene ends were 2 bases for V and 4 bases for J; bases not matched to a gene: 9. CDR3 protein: CASSFTSGRAIGYEQYF. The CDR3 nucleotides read TGCGCCAGCAGCTTTACTAGCGGGAGGGCCATTGGGTACGAGCAGTACTTC.

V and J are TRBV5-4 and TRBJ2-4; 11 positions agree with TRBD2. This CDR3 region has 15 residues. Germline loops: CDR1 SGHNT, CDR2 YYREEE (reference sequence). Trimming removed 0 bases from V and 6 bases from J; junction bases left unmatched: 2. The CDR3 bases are TGTGCCAGCAGCTTGGGACTAGCGGGAACAAACATTCAGTACTTC. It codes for CASSLGLAGTNIQYF.

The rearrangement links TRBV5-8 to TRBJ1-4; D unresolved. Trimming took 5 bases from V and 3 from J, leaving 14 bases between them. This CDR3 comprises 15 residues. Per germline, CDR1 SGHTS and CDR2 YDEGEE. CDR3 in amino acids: CASRKRSRSNEKLFF. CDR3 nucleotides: TGTGCCAGCAGAAAGAGGTCACGGTCTAATGAAAAACTGTTTTTT.

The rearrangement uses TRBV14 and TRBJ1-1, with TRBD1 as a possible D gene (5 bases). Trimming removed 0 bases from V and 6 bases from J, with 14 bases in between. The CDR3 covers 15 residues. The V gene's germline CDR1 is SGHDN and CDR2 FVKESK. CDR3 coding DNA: TGTGCCAGCAGCCAAGATCCAGGGCAGTTTGCTGAAGCTTTCTTT. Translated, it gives CASSQDPGQFAEAFF.

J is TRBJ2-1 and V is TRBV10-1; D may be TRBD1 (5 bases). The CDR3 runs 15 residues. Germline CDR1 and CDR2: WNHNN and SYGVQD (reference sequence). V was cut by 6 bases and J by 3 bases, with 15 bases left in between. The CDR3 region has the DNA TGCGCCAGCAGCGAAGGGGCGTCCGGCTACAATGAGCAGTTCTTC. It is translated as CASSEGASGYNEQFF.

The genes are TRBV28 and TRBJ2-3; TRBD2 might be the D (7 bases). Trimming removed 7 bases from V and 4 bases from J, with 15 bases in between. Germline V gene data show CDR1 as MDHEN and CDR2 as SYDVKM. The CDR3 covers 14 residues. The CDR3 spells CASIRGAGADTQYF. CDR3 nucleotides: TGTGCCAGCATTCGGGGGGCGGGGGCAGATACGCAGTATTTT.

CDR3 sequence reads: CASSATRRGQGASNEKLFF. The DNA of the CDR3 is TGTGCCAGCAGCGCCACCCGCCGGGGACAGGGGGCGTCAAATGAAAAACTGTTTTTT. The chain couples TRBV11-2 to TRBJ1-4, with TRBD1 matching 12 bases. CDR1 SGHAT and CDR2 FQNNGV come from the germline V gene. The CDR3 has 19 residues. V lost 5 bases and J lost 5; bases outside the gene matches: 15.

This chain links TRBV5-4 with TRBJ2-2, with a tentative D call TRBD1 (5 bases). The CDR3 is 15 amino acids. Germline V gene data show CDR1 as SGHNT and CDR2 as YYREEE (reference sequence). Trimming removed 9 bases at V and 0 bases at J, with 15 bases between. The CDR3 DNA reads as TGTGCCACCTCACAGGAGCCAGCGAACACCGGGGAGCTGTTTTTT. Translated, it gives CATSQEPANTGELFF.

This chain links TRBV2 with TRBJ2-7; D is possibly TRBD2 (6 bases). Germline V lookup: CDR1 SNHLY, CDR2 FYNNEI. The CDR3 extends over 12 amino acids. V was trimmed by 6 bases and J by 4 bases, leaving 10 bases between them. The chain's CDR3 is CASRGEEYEQYF. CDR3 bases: TGTGCCAGCAGAGGGGAGGAATACGAGCAGTACTTC. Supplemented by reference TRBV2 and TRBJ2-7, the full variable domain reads EPEVTQTPSHQVTQMGQEVILRCVPISNHLYFYWYRQILGQKVEFLVSFYNNEISEKSEIFDDQFSVERPDGSNFTLKIRSTKLEDSAMYFCASRGEEYEQYFGPGTRLTVT.

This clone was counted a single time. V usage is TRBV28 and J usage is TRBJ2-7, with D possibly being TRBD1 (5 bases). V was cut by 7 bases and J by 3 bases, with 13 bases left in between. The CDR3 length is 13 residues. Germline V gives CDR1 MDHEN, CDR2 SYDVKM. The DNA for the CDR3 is TGTGCCAGCACGGACACCTCCCGCTACGAGCAGTACTTC. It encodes CASTDTSRYEQYF.